The 3 T cell receptor beta chains listed next were all sequenced from one sample in a study of cytomegalovirus exposure and HLA in healthy donors. The table came from immunoSEQ multiplex PCR; TCRdb's copy has only in-frame clones and leaves some out. The table includes some 150,000 clones, around 87% detected once. Material: PBMCs. These receptors were collected from a woman aged 25 to 39 in good health and CMV-seronegative.

V gene TRBV5-7 combines with J gene TRBJ2-2; D unclear. TRBV5-7 has ORF status, its function being uncertain. The germline V and J ends were trimmed by 0 bases and 2 bases, with 8 bases remaining between them. CDR3 length: 15 residues. CDR3 amino acids: CASSLGLLNTGELFF. CDR3 nucleotides: TGTGCCAGCAGCTTGGGACTTTTAAACACCGGGGAGCTGTTTTTT.

This chain connects TRBV19 to TRBJ1-2; 7 nucleotides agree with TRBD1. The CDR3 length is 15 residues. The germline gives CDR1 LNHDA, CDR2 SQIVND (reference sequence). Trimming removed 7 bases from V and 4 bases from J; junction bases left unmatched: 12. The DNA of the CDR3 is TGTGCCAGTACTTATGTGGGACAGATTAGCTATGGCTACACCTTC. As protein: CASTYVGQISYGYTF. Supplemented by reference TRBV19 and TRBJ1-2, the full variable domain reads DGGITQSPKYLFRKEGQNVTLSCEQNLNHDAMYWYRQDPGQGLRLIYYSQIVNDFQKGDIAEGYSVSREKKESFPLTVTSAQKNPTAFYLCASTYVGQISYGYTFGSGTRLTVV.

This sequence joins TRBV19 and TRBJ1-6, with TRBD1 matching 8 bases. The CDR3 spans 15 residues. CDR1 and CDR2 from the germline V gene are LNHDA and SQIVND (reference sequence). Trimming removed 3 bases from V and 4 bases from J; junction bases left unmatched: 2. The CDR3 sequence is CASSIGQGYNSPLHF. For the CDR3, the DNA is TGTGCCAGTAGTATCGGACAGGGTTATAATTCACCCCTCCACTTT. The variable domain in full, with the rest retrieved from reference TRBV19 and TRBJ1-6, is DGGITQSPKYLFRKEGQNVTLSCEQNLNHDAMYWYRQDPGQGLRLIYYSQIVNDFQKGDIAEGYSVSREKKESFPLTVTSAQKNPTAFYLCASSIGQGYNSPLHFGNGTRLTVT.